This TCR beta chain was recovered during a study of identical twins. TCRdb passed the 5' RACE reads through MiXCR, listing each CDR3 protein once. The sample lists fewer than 250,000 distinct CDR3 sequences; roughly a tenth were seen once. Study-level findings and limits: With abundant cord blood beta clonotypes, insertions were fewer; memory repertoires showed no such pattern. Out-of-frame sharing of TCR alpha in monozygotic twins was underestimated by models. Beta out-of-frame sequences displayed a weaker excess of sharing between twins.

The CDR3 consists of 15 residues. The V gene's germline CDR1 is MNHEY and CDR2 SVGAGI. V was cut by 2 bases and J by 9 bases, with 19 bases left in between. Comments on this clonotype: The antigen is undetermined. A much larger clone lies a single base off, so this may be a read error.

The material sequenced was memory (CD45RO+) T cells sorted from blood. This chain links TRBV6-5 with TRBJ2-5, with D perhaps given as TRBD1 or TRBD2 (6 bases each). This TCR was sampled from a young woman in good health. CDR3 sequence reads: CASSYGGIRRGAQYF. As DNA, the CDR3 is TGTGCCAGCAGTTACGGCGGGATCAGGAGGGGGGCCCAGTACTTC.